The following is a T cell receptor (beta chain) sequence with its context. Patients of the Seattle cohort, enrolled during active infection, were followed longitudinally. Per the study methods: Reference gene primer amplification gave estimated nucleated cell counts. This table comes from immunoSEQ multiplex PCR, and its TCRdb copy is limited to in-frame clones, with some not included. The V and J calls and clone size were taken over from that table, and D and trimming were inferred from the DNA. This sample carries under 250,000 clones, approximately 84% of them seen once, and the ten largest clones take under 14%. After removal of 5 bases from V and 5 bases from J, the junction contained 6 bases not matched to a gene. This CDR3 comprises 13 residues. Germline V gene sequence: CDR1 LNHDA, CDR2 SQIVND (reference sequence). This sample is drawn from a study of blood T cell repertoires in COVID-19. Study summary: COVID-19 samples collected from the United States, Italy and Spain covered acute and convalescent phases.

The specimen was peripheral blood. The receptor's source is a man over 45 with COVID-19, enrolled during active disease. The chain uses TRBV19 and TRBJ2-7; TRBD2 matches at 7 bases. The CDR3 nucleotides read TGTGCCAGTAGTTCCCAGGGAGGGGACGAGCAGTACTTC. Translating gives CASSSQGGDEQYF.